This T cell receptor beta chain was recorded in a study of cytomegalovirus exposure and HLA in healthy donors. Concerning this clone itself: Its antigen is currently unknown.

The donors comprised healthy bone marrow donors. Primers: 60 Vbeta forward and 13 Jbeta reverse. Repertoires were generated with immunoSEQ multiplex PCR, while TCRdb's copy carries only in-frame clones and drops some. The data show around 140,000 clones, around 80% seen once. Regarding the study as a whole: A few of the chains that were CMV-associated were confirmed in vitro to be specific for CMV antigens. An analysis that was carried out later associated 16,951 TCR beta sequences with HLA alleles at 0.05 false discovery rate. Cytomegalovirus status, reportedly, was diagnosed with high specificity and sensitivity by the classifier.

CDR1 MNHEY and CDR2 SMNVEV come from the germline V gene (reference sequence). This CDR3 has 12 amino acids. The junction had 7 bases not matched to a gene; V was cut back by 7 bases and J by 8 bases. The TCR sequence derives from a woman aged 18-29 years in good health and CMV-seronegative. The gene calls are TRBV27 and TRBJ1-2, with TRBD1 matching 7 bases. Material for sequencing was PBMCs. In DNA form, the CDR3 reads TGTGCCAGCACGTCGACAGGGTCGGGCTACACCTTC. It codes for CASTSTGSGYTF.